This T cell receptor (beta chain) was obtained from a study of CD8 T cells in ankylosing spondylitis. General study results and limits: Within ankylosing spondylitis blood, a TCR beta motif made up of roughly eight highly homologous variants appeared to be characteristic. Some motif variants had been reported before (in reactive arthritis synovial fluid and blood). Disease-linked clones were reportedly significantly enriched in matched ankylosing spondylitis synovial fluid.

Trimming removed 2 bases from V and 0 bases from J, with 10 bases in between. The CDR3 is 15 amino acids. There are many counts of this clonotype. Antigen unknown. Quantitative 5'-RACE with molecular barcodes generated TCR beta libraries. TCRdb passed the 5' RACE reads through MiXCR, listing each CDR3 protein once. The sample comprises 700,000 to 850,000 distinct CDR3 sequences, 12% of which are singletons, and 0.51% rests with the top ten. This receptor was identified in a male donor with ankylosing spondylitis. The specimen sequenced was blood, either unsorted or a sorted T cell fraction (not recorded which). The rearrangement links TRBV12-3 or TRBV12-4 to TRBJ1-2; no clear D gene. CDR3 DNA: TGTGCCAGCAGTTTAAATCGTCTAGCTAACTATGGCTACACCTTC. Protein product: CASSLNRLANYGYTF.